Listed below are T cell receptor beta chains from one sample, sequenced in a study of CD8 T cell repertoires and HIV-1 epitope variants. Antigens of these TCRs are unknown. This table comes from immunoSEQ multiplex PCR, and its TCRdb copy is limited to in-frame clones, with some not included. The data show roughly 2,700 clones, with under 80% seen just once and around 40% held by the top ten. Input material: cultured CD8+ T cells derived from PBMCs. The receptors were gathered from a male donor with HIV. CDR3s include the opening cysteine and the closing phenylalanine or tryptophan. A D gene is named only where the DNA matches it firmly. Clone size is stated in some rows and not others, as once, few, many or a class when expanded.

cdr3_nt cdr3_aa cdr3_length d_call v_call clone_size j_call
TGTGCCAGCGCGGGGGCCACTAGCTCCTACAATGAGCAGTTCTTC CASAGATSSYNEQFF 15 NA TRBV6-5 NA TRBJ2-1
TGTGCCAGCAGCCAAACCGGAGGGTCTGGCATGAACACTGAAGCTTTCTTT CASSQTGGSGMNTEAFF 17 NA TRBV13 NA TRBJ1-1
TGCGCCAGCAGCCAAGAGGGGGGTCCTAACTATGGCTACACCTTC CASSQEGGPNYGYTF 15 NA TRBV4-3 NA TRBJ1-2
TGCGCCAGCAGCCAAGAGGTGGGAATGGAAAACACTGAAGCTTTCTTT CASSQEVGMENTEAFF 16 NA TRBV4-3 NA TRBJ1-1
TGTGCCACCAGCAGAGCAACCTTAGCGGGGGACTCCTACGAGCAGTACTTC CATSRATLAGDSYEQYF 17 TRBD2 TRBV15 NA TRBJ2-7
TGTGCCAGCAGATCCGGACAGGGAAAACAGCCCCAGCATTTT CASRSGQGKQPQHF 14 TRBD1 TRBV6-5 NA TRBJ1-5
TGCGCCAGCAGCCAAGAAGCTATTGGGGACAGCTCCTACGAGCAGTACTTC CASSQEAIGDSSYEQYF 17 TRBD1 TRBV4-3 NA TRBJ2-7
TGTGCCAGCAGCTCCTGGACTCGAGAAGCTTTCTTT CASSSWTREAFF 12 NA TRBV5-8 few TRBJ1-1
TGTGCCTGGAGTGTAGGACCTTCTTCGTGGGAGCCCCAGCATTTT CAWSVGPSSWEPQHF 15 NA TRBV30 few TRBJ1-5
TGTGCCAGCAGCCCCGGGCTTAGGGATACCTACGAGCAGTACTTC CASSPGLRDTYEQYF 15 NA TRBV7-6 NA TRBJ2-7
TGTGCCAGCAGCGTAGCGGGGGGTAATGAAAAACTGTTTTTT CASSVAGGNEKLFF 14 NA TRBV9 NA TRBJ1-4
TGTGCCAGCAGCTTAACCCCTCAAGGCATGAACACTGAAGCTTTCTTT CASSLTPQGMNTEAFF 16 NA TRBV7-9 NA TRBJ1-1
TGTGCCAGCAGTTTCATCGGGACAGACAGCAATCAGCCCCAGCATTTT CASSFIGTDSNQPQHF 16 TRBD1 TRBV28 NA TRBJ1-5
TGTGCCAGCAGTTTCGGTACCGAAGGGGTCGACTCCTACGAGCAGTACTTC CASSFGTEGVDSYEQYF 17 NA TRBV28 once TRBJ2-7
TGCGCCAGCAGCCAAGGACGGGGGGCAGATACGCAGTATTTT CASSQGRGADTQYF 14 TRBD2 TRBV4-3 NA TRBJ2-3
TGCGCCAGCAGTCAATCGGGGGACGGGGCAGCGATCTACGAGCAGTACTTC CASSQSGDGAAIYEQYF 17 NA TRBV23-1 NA TRBJ2-7
TGTGCCAGCAGCTTGGAAAGGGGGAACACTGAAGCTTTCTTT CASSLERGNTEAFF 14 NA TRBV5-6 NA TRBJ1-1
TGTGCCAGTACCGCCCGGCGGAGGCTGGCCGGGACTGCTGATCAGCCCCAGCATTTT CASTARRRLAGTADQPQHF 19 NA TRBV5-4 NA TRBJ1-5
TGCGCCAGCAGCTGGACGGACAGGGGGGTAACTGAAGCTTTCTTT CASSWTDRGVTEAFF 15 TRBD1 TRBV5-1 NA TRBJ1-1
TGTGCCAGCGGGAGCATACTAGGCGGGAGGGCCCTGTATGAGCAGTTCTTC CASGSILGGRALYEQFF 17 NA TRBV21-1 NA TRBJ2-1
TGCGCCAGCAGCCAAGGGGGGCCTCTTTACGAGCAGTACTTC CASSQGGPLYEQYF 14 NA TRBV4-3 once TRBJ2-7
TGTGCCAGCAGTTTAGGACAGGTGGAGCAGTTCTTC CASSLGQVEQFF 12 TRBD1 TRBV28 NA TRBJ2-1
TGTGCCAGCAGTTACTCGAGCCAAAACGAGCAGTACTTC CASSYSSQNEQYF 13 NA TRBV6-6 NA TRBJ2-7
TGTGCCTGGAGTTCTGGGACAGCCCAGGGGCAGCCCCAGCATTTT CAWSSGTAQGQPQHF 15 TRBD1 TRBV30 NA TRBJ1-5
TGTGCCAGCAGCTATTACTACGAGCAGTACTTC CASSYYYEQYF 11 NA TRBV5-4 few TRBJ2-7
TGCGCCAGCAGCCAAGAGGGTCAGCGCACAGATACGCAGTATTTT CASSQEGQRTDTQYF 15 NA TRBV4-1 few TRBJ2-3
TGTGCCAGCACCAAGGGGTGGGGGGCCGCCTACGAGCAGTACTTC CASTKGWGAAYEQYF 15 NA TRBV28 NA TRBJ2-7
TGTGCCAGCACGCCGACTGGAGGGGTCGGCGAGACCCAGTACTTC CASTPTGGVGETQYF 15 NA TRBV2 NA TRBJ2-5
TGTGCCAGTAGTATCGGAGACACAAACACTGAAGCTTTCTTT CASSIGDTNTEAFF 14 NA TRBV19 NA TRBJ1-1
TGTGCCAGCAGCACAGGGGGACAGGGGTACAATGAGCAGTTCTTC CASSTGGQGYNEQFF 15 TRBD1 TRBV7-3 NA TRBJ2-1
TGTGCCAGCAGCTTAGCGGGGGCAGGTAGGAGCTCCTACGAGCAGTACTTC CASSLAGAGRSSYEQYF 17 NA TRBV7-9 NA TRBJ2-7
TGTGCCAGCAGCTCATGGGACAGATCTTTTTCAGGGGAGCTGTTTTTT CASSSWDRSFSGELFF 16 TRBD1 TRBV5-6 NA TRBJ2-2
TGTGCCAGCTCACCAACAGGGACTGGGGCCAACGTCCTGACTTTC CASSPTGTGANVLTF 15 NA TRBV18 NA TRBJ2-6
TGTGCCAGCAGTTTAGGGACAGGGGAAGAGACCCAGTACTTC CASSLGTGEETQYF 14 TRBD1 TRBV28 NA TRBJ2-5
TGTGCCAGCAGTTTGAACGGCGGTGAAAAACTGTTTTTT CASSLNGGEKLFF 13 NA TRBV28 few TRBJ1-4
TGTGCCAGCAGTCCGGGACAGGGGGGCGAGCAGTACTTC CASSPGQGGEQYF 13 TRBD1 TRBV5-8 NA TRBJ2-7